The source of this TCR beta chain is a study of CD8 T cells in ankylosing spondylitis. Study outcomes and limitations: Matched ankylosing spondylitis synovial fluid reportedly contained a significantly enriched population of disease-linked clones. Disease-associated clonotypes exhibited CD8+ identity and were relatively infrequent in peripheral blood. Earlier work had already found some motif variants in reactive arthritis synovial fluid and blood. One TCR beta motif, made up of about 8 highly homologous variants, appeared characteristic of ankylosing spondylitis blood.

Each CDR3 protein gets one entry after TCRdb re-called the 5' RACE reads with MiXCR. The sample holds roughly 300,000 distinct CDR3 sequences, around 7.6% seen once. V lost 7 bases to trimming and J lost 5 bases; unmatched junction nucleotides: 8. The CDR3 has 14 amino acids. The germline V gene has CDR1 LNHDA and CDR2 SQIVND (reference sequence). The table lists this clonotype with a few counts. Its antigen is unidentified. Specimen: blood, either unsorted or a sorted T cell fraction (not recorded which). The TCR sequence derives from a male donor with ankylosing spondylitis. The chain couples TRBV19 to TRBJ1-1; TRBD1 aligns across 9 bases. Written as DNA, the CDR3 is TGTGCCAGTACCCTGGACAGGGGCCGGACTGAAGCTTTCTTT. Translating gives CASTLDRGRTEAFF.